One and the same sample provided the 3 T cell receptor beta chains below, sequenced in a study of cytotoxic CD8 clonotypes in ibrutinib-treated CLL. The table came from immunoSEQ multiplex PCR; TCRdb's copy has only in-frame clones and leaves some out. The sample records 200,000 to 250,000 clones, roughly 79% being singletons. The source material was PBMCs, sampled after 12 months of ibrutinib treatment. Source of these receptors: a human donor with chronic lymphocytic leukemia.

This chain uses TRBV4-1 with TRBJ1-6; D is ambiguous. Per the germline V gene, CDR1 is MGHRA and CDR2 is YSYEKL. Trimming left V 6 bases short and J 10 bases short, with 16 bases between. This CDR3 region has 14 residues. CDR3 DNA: TGCGCCAGCAGTACCCCTCAGAGGGCATCACCCCTCCACTTT. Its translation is CASSTPQRASPLHF.

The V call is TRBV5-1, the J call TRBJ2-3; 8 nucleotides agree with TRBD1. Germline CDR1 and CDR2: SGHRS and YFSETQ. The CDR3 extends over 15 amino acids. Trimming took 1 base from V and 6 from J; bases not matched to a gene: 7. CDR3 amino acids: CASSLPQGVGDTQYF. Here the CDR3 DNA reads TGCGCCAGCAGCTTGCCACAGGGGGTTGGGGATACGCAGTATTTT. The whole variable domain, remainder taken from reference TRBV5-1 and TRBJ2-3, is KAGVTQTPRYLIKTRGQQVTLSCSPISGHRSVSWYQQTPGQGLQFLFEYFSETQRNKGNFPGRFSGRQFSNSRSEMNVSTLELGDSALYLCASSLPQGVGDTQYFGPGTRLTVL.

CDR3 coding DNA: TGTGCCAGCAGCCCCACCCTACCGGGACTAGCGGCCTACGAGCAGTACTTC. Translation: CASSPTLPGLAAYEQYF. The rearrangement uses TRBV7-9 and TRBJ2-7; TRBD2 matches at 11 bases. The germline V gene encodes CDR1 SEHNR and CDR2 FQNEAQ (reference sequence). The CDR3 runs 17 residues. V was clipped by 5 bases and J by 2 bases; unmatched bases: 11.